These 19 T cell receptor beta chains originate from one sample sequenced in a study of cytomegalovirus exposure and HLA in healthy donors. The PCR made use of 60 Vbeta and 13 Jbeta primers. The method was immunoSEQ multiplex PCR; TCRdb's version includes in-frame clones alone and lacks a portion of them. The table lists some 120,000 clones. Input material: PBMCs. These receptors were collected from a man younger than 30 in good health and CMV-seronegative.

The chain links TRBV6-5 to TRBJ1-5; D may be TRBD1 (6 bases). The CDR3 loop spans 15 amino acids. CDR1 and CDR2 (germline): MNHEY, SVGAGI. The V end lost 5 bases, the J end lost 9 bases, and 20 bases lay between the germline ends. CDR3 sequence: CASSRGQSGGWPQHF. CDR3 nucleotide sequence: TGTGCCAGCAGTAGAGGACAGTCTGGGGGATGGCCCCAGCATTTT.

The chain recombines TRBV7-9 with TRBJ1-2, with D maybe TRBD1 (5 bases). The CDR3 is made up of 15 amino acids. V gave up 5 bases and J gave up 0 bases, with 13 bases separating them. CDR1 is SEHNR, CDR2 FQNEAQ, per germline (reference sequence). DNA of the CDR3: TGTGCCAGCAGCCCCATAGGGGCGGCTAACTATGGCTACACCTTC. Its protein product is CASSPIGAANYGYTF.

The chain combines TRBV5-1 with TRBJ1-4; tentatively, D is TRBD1 (6 bases). The CDR3 sequence is 15 residues long. Germline V CDR1 and CDR2: SGHRS, YFSETQ. With 4 bases removed from V and 8 bases from J, the gap between germline ends came to 18 bases. CDR3 amino acids: CASSPSGGAEEKLFF. The CDR3 DNA is TGCGCCAGCAGCCCCAGCGGGGGCGCGGAGGAAAAACTGTTTTTT.

The chain has TRBV11-2 and TRBJ2-5, with D possibly TRBD2 on 5 matching bases. Trimming left V 2 bases short and J 4 bases short, with 5 bases between. This CDR3 contains 12 residues. Per the germline V gene, CDR1 is SGHAT and CDR2 is FQNNGV. CDR3 bases: TGTGCCAGCAGCTTACGGGGAGAGACCCAGTACTTC. Its translation is CASSLRGETQYF.

This chain links TRBV5-4 with TRBJ1-2; D is possibly TRBD1 (6 bases). Germline V gene data show CDR1 as SGHNT and CDR2 as YYREEE (reference sequence). With 4 bases removed from V and 2 bases from J, the gap between germline ends came to 15 bases. This CDR3 is built from 15 residues. CDR3 coding DNA: TGTGCCAGCAGCAGCGAAGGGGGAGGGAACTATGGCTACACCTTC. Translating it yields CASSSEGGGNYGYTF.

V usage is TRBV19 and J usage is TRBJ1-2; weak D call: TRBD1 (5 bases). Germline assignment: CDR1 LNHDA and CDR2 SQIVND (reference sequence). V lost 1 base to trimming and J lost 2 bases, with 8 bases between them. This CDR3 has 14 residues. For the CDR3, the DNA is TGTGCCAGTAGTATAGGGACAAGCAACTATGGCTACACCTTC. Translation: CASSIGTSNYGYTF.

The chain has TRBV28 and TRBJ2-5; 7 bases map to TRBD2. This CDR3 contains 14 residues. Per the germline V gene, CDR1 is MDHEN and CDR2 is SYDVKM. After removal of 7 bases from V and 5 bases from J, the junction contained 10 bases not matched to a gene. This chain's CDR3 is CASTTAGVMETQYF. Here the CDR3 DNA reads TGTGCCAGCACCACGGCGGGAGTAATGGAGACCCAGTACTTC.

The rearrangement links TRBV5-1 to TRBJ2-7; D is perhaps TRBD2 (6 bases). Germline loops: CDR1 SGHRS, CDR2 YFSETQ. CDR3 length: 15 amino acids. V lost 0 bases and J 4 bases, leaving 14 bases between the germline ends. The CDR3 coding sequence is TGCGCCAGCAGCTTGGGGGGGGTACTGGTATACGAGCAGTACTTC. Protein product: CASSLGGVLVYEQYF.

V gene TRBV5-5 combines with J gene TRBJ2-5, with TRBD2 identical over 7 bases. Trimming removed 6 bases from V and 1 base from J; junction bases left unmatched: 9. Germline V gene sequence: CDR1 SGHKS, CDR2 YYEKEE (reference sequence). The CDR3 is 15 amino acids. The DNA for the CDR3 is TGTGCCAGCATCGGGACTATCAAACCCCAAGAGACCCAGTACTTC. This sequence encodes CASIGTIKPQETQYF. The whole variable domain, remainder taken from reference TRBV5-5 and TRBJ2-5, is DAGVTQSPTHLIKTRGQQVTLRCSPISGHKSVSWYQQVLGQGPQFIFQYYEKEERGRGNFPDRFSARQFPNYSSELNVNALLLGDSALYLCASIGTIKPQETQYFGPGTRLLVL.

The chain carries TRBV11-2 and TRBJ2-7; 9 bases align to TRBD1. V trimming: 6 bases; J trimming: 5 bases; junction bases outside the gene matches: 5. This CDR3 region has 13 residues. The germline V gene has CDR1 SGHAT and CDR2 FQNNGV. DNA of the CDR3: TGTGCCAGCAGGACAGGGGGTTACAACGAGCAGTACTTC. Translation: CASRTGGYNEQYF.

The genes are TRBV9 and TRBJ2-7, with D perhaps TRBD1 (6 bases). Trimming shortened V by 4 bases and J by 2 bases, and 13 bases separated the two germline ends. CDR3 length: 14 residues. The germline V gene has CDR1 SGDLS and CDR2 YYNGEE. This CDR3 is CASSNVQGPYEQYF. The CDR3 DNA reads TGTGCCAGCAGCAATGTTCAGGGGCCCTACGAGCAGTACTTC.

This chain uses TRBV7-9 with TRBJ1-1; perhaps TRBD1 as D (5 bases). The CDR3 sequence is 12 residues long. Trimming pared 1 base from V and 10 bases from J, leaving 10 bases between. Germline V CDR1 and CDR2: SEHNR, FQNEAQ (reference sequence). In nucleotides, the CDR3 is TGTGCCAGCAGCTTAGGGGGCTGGCGAGCTTTCTTT. Translation: CASSLGGWRAFF.

This rearrangement joins TRBV6-5 to TRBJ1-1; D remains unclear. Germline CDR1 and CDR2: MNHEY and SVGAGI. V shed 11 bases and J shed 0 bases, with 13 bases lying between them. The CDR3 totals 13 residues. The CDR3 sequence is CACGRQLNTEAFF. DNA of the CDR3: TGTGCCTGCGGTCGGCAGTTGAACACTGAAGCTTTCTTT.

The rearrangement links TRBV19 to TRBJ2-3; TRBD2 matches 11 bases. Germline V gene sequence: CDR1 LNHDA, CDR2 SQIVND (reference sequence). The CDR3 has 14 residues. V trimming: 10 bases; J trimming: 4 bases; junction bases outside the gene matches: 7. This CDR3 is CATVAGGPADTQYF. For the CDR3, the DNA is TGTGCCACCGTAGCGGGAGGGCCTGCAGATACGCAGTATTTT.

This chain links TRBV7-9 with TRBJ2-5; TRBD2 aligns across 10 bases. The CDR3 consists of 16 residues. Germline V gene lookup returns CDR1 SEHNR and CDR2 FQNEAQ (reference sequence). Trimming cost V 2 bases and J 2 bases; bases outside gene matches: 5. CDR3 nucleotide sequence: TGTGCCAGCAGCTTATATGCGACTAGCGGGCAAGAGACCCAGTACTTC. Translated, it gives CASSLYATSGQETQYF.

The V and J genes are TRBV30 and TRBJ1-3; D call uncertain. CDR1 is GTSNPN, CDR2 SVGIG, per germline (reference sequence). V lost 0 bases and J lost 0, with 6 bases in between. The CDR3 is 14 residues long. The CDR3, as DNA: TGTGCCTGGAGTGTTATGAGCTCTGGAAACACCATATATTTT. It specifies CAWSVMSSGNTIYF. The variable domain in full, with the rest retrieved from reference TRBV30 and TRBJ1-3, is SQTIHQWPATLVQPVGSPLSLECTVEGTSNPNLYWYRQAAGRGLQLLFYSVGIGQISSEVPQNLSASRPQDRQFILSSKKLLLSDSGFYLCAWSVMSSGNTIYFGEGSWLTVV.

The chain links TRBV6-1 to TRBJ1-1; TRBD1 is a possible D gene (6 bases). CDR3 length: 15 amino acids. Germline assignment: CDR1 MNHNS and CDR2 SASEGT. The V end was cut by 10 bases, the J end by 1 base, with 19 bases between. The CDR3, as DNA: TGTGCCACCCAAGTGGACAGAGTAAAGAACACTGAAGCTTTCTTT. Encoded protein: CATQVDRVKNTEAFF.

V is TRBV6-1 and J is TRBJ1-4; TRBD1 matches 10 bases. Germline-derived CDR1 and CDR2 are MNHNS and SASEGT. The CDR3 length is 14 residues. Unmatched junction bases numbered 2, after V lost 3 bases and J lost 7 bases. CDR3 coding DNA: TGTGCCAGCAGTGAGGGACAGGGGCCTGAAAAACTGTTTTTT. This gives the protein CASSEGQGPEKLFF.

V and J are TRBV30 and TRBJ1-2; TRBD1 might be the D (5 bases). The CDR3 extends over 11 amino acids. V lost 5 bases and J 7 bases, leaving 11 bases between the germline ends. Germline loops: CDR1 GTSNPN, CDR2 SVGIG (reference sequence). The CDR3 sequence: CAWGGGSGYTF. The CDR3, as DNA: TGTGCCTGGGGGGGAGGCTCTGGCTACACCTTC. Looking up the rest from reference TRBV30 and TRBJ1-2 gives the full variable domain: SQTIHQWPATLVQPVGSPLSLECTVEGTSNPNLYWYRQAAGRGLQLLFYSVGIGQISSEVPQNLSASRPQDRQFILSSKKLLLSDSGFYLCAWGGGSGYTFGSGTRLTVV.